These 20 T cell receptor beta chains originate from one sample sequenced in a study of patients and donors after allogeneic stem cell transplantation. In TCRdb, the RT-PCR reads were re-called with MiXCR into one record per CDR3 protein. The sample records around 90,000 distinct CDR3 sequences, roughly 52% being singletons. The source material was blood, either unsorted or a sorted T cell fraction (not recorded which). These receptors were collected from a human donor who was either an allogeneic HSCT recipient or a stem cell or donor lymphocyte infusion donor (not recorded which). It is not recorded whose cells these are; they may come from a transplant donor.

The V gene is TRBV4-3, the J gene TRBJ2-3; 10 bases map to TRBD2. Germline CDR1 and CDR2: LGHNA and YSLEER. The J segment lost 2 bases and the V segment lost 4 bases, leaving 12 bases of the junction unmatched. The CDR3 runs to 18 residues. CDR3 sequence reads: CASSRQAGGRVITDTQYF. The CDR3 DNA reads as TGCGCCAGCAGCCGACAAGCGGGAGGGCGAGTAATCACAGATACGCAGTATTTT.

The genes are TRBV21-1 and TRBJ2-7; no DNA check was done on the table's D call, TRBD1. TRBV21-1 is a documented pseudogene. The CDR3 length is 19 residues. CDR3: CASSDRQGAHSYTSYEQYF. DNA of the CDR3: TGTGCCAGCAGCGACCGACAGGGGGCCCACTCATATACATCCTACGAGCAGTACTTC.

This sequence joins TRBV14 and TRBJ2-1; 9 nucleotides line up with TRBD2. This CDR3 contains 18 residues. The V gene's germline CDR1 is SGHDN and CDR2 FVKESK. Trimming cost V 1 base and J 7 bases; bases outside gene matches: 14. The CDR3 loop reads CASSQVSTSGSQKNEQFF. The CDR3 region has the DNA TGTGCCAGCAGCCAAGTGTCGACTAGCGGAAGCCAAAAGAATGAGCAGTTCTTC.

The rearrangement joins TRBV2 to TRBJ1-2; 10 bases are shared with TRBD1. The CDR3 runs 13 residues. Germline trimming cut 6 bases from V and 7 bases from J; bases unmatched to any gene: 5. Germline CDR1 is SNHLY and CDR2 is FYNNEI. The CDR3 is CASSETGGGGYTF. In DNA, the CDR3 is TGTGCCAGCAGCGAGACAGGGGGCGGTGGCTACACCTTC.

This chain links TRBV25-1 with TRBJ2-7; D ambiguous. The CDR3 runs 14 residues. Germline V gene data show CDR1 as MGHDK and CDR2 as SYGVNS. Trimming removed 3 bases from V and 5 bases from J, with 14 bases in between. CDR3: CASSDANPNHEQYF. CDR3 in DNA: TGTGCCAGCAGTGATGCTAACCCCAACCACGAGCAGTACTTC.

The chain carries TRBV28 and TRBJ2-7; possibly TRBD1 for D (8 bases). Germline loops: CDR1 MDHEN, CDR2 SYDVKM. The germline V and J ends were trimmed by 10 bases and 2 bases, with 15 bases remaining between them. This CDR3 contains 13 residues. The CDR3 protein is CATGGQVPYEQYF. Written as DNA, the CDR3 is TGTGCCACGGGGGGACAGGTGCCCTACGAGCAGTACTTC.

As concerns this clonotype: Germline and junction disagree at one end, which may indicate a read error. The chain has TRBV12-3 or TRBV12-4 and TRBJ1-2; D is perhaps TRBD1 (5 bases). The CDR3 runs to 14 residues. Here the CDR3 reads CASSRRQPNYGYTF. DNA for the CDR3: TGTGCCAGCAGTCGTCGACAGCCTAACTATGGCTACACCTTT.

The rearrangement joins TRBV6-5 to TRBJ1-6; D gene uncertain. The CDR3 is 12 amino acids. Per the germline V gene, CDR1 is MNHEY and CDR2 is SVGAGI. V was trimmed by 5 bases and J by 5 bases, leaving 4 bases between them. The CDR3 sequence: CASSRHNSPLHF. In nucleotides, the CDR3 is TGTGCCAGCAGTCGTCATAATTCACCCCTCCACTTT.

The chain recombines TRBV12-3 or TRBV12-4 with TRBJ1-2; TRBD1 might be the D (5 bases). The V end was cut by 5 bases, the J end by 4 bases, with 14 bases between. There are 14 residues in the CDR3. The CDR3 DNA follows: TGTGCCAGCAGTACCGAAGGGGCGGTCTATGGCTACACCTTC. The encoded protein is CASSTEGAVYGYTF.

V gene TRBV3-1 combines with J gene TRBJ2-5; 10 bases align to TRBD2. CDR3 length equals 18 residues. Germline values: CDR1 LGHDT, CDR2 YNNKEL (reference sequence). The ends lost 4 bases at V and 1 base at J; junction bases unmatched: 12. CDR3 loop: CASSLGLAEGGLQETQYF. CDR3 DNA sequence: TGTGCCAGCAGCCTCGGACTAGCGGAAGGGGGTCTCCAAGAGACCCAGTACTTC.

The chain couples TRBV18 to TRBJ1-4; TRBD1 matches at 7 bases. Losses at the gene ends were 3 bases for V and 5 bases for J; bases not matched to a gene: 6. The CDR3 covers 15 residues. CDR1 is KGHSH, CDR2 LQKENI, per germline. The CDR3, as DNA: TGTGCCAGCTCACCCAATTGGGACAGCAATGAAAAACTGTTTTTT. It translates to CASSPNWDSNEKLFF.

In its sample, this clonotype was seen a few times. This chain connects TRBV4-3 to TRBJ1-2; no definite D call. CDR1 and CDR2 from the germline V gene are LGHNA and YSLEER. Trimming cost V 0 bases and J 2 bases, with 10 bases left between them. This CDR3 has 15 amino acids. Here the CDR3 DNA reads TGCGCCAGCAGCCAAGATATAGTGGTGAACTATGGCTACACCTTC. Its translation: CASSQDIVVNYGYTF.

This clonotype came up a few times. This sequence joins TRBV28 and TRBJ1-6; D is possibly TRBD1 (6 bases). The CDR3 is 12 residues long. The V gene lost 3 bases and the J gene lost 10 bases, with 7 bases spanning the gap. Per the germline V gene, CDR1 is MDHEN and CDR2 is SYDVKM. The DNA of the CDR3 is TGTGCCAGCAGTTTTAGGGGGTCACCCCTCCACTTT. Residues: CASSFRGSPLHF.

This clonotype was found a few times. This chain uses TRBV29-1 with TRBJ1-1, with D uncertain. The V and J ends lost 3 bases and 1 base respectively, with 15 bases between them. CDR1 and CDR2 (germline): SQVTM, ANQGSEA. This CDR3 is built from 15 residues. The DNA for the CDR3 is TGCAGCGTTGACCCTACGCATGATCAGAACACTGAAGCTTTCTTT. As protein: CSVDPTHDQNTEAFF.

The V gene is TRBV20-1, the J gene TRBJ1-5; TRBD1 might be the D (6 bases). Deletions cut 3 bases from V and 2 bases from J, with 14 bases between. Germline V gene sequence: CDR1 DFQATT, CDR2 SNEGSKA (reference sequence). CDR3 length: 15 residues. The CDR3 is CSARRFKGGNQPQHF. CDR3 sequence (DNA): TGCAGTGCTAGGAGGTTCAAGGGGGGCAATCAGCCCCAGCATTTT.

The genes are TRBV12-3 or TRBV12-4 and TRBJ1-2; unclear D gene. This CDR3 spans 15 amino acids. The V and J ends lost 3 bases and 1 base respectively, with 12 bases between them. The DNA for the CDR3 is TGTGCCAGCAGTTTGGATGACGGGAATAACTATGGCTACACCTTC. This encodes CASSLDDGNNYGYTF.

The V call is TRBV4-1, the J call TRBJ1-6; 8 nucleotides align to TRBD1. The ends lost 3 bases at V and 5 bases at J; junction bases unmatched: 6. Germline lookup yields CDR1 MGHRA and CDR2 YSYEKL. The CDR3 sequence is 16 residues long. The CDR3 loop reads CASSHPDRGDNSPLHF. CDR3 coding DNA: TGCGCCAGCAGCCACCCCGACAGGGGCGATAATTCACCCCTCCACTTT.

This clonotype was observed a handful of times. V is TRBV7-3 and J is TRBJ1-1, with D perhaps TRBD1 (5 bases). Deletions cut 6 bases from V and 5 bases from J, with 13 bases between. Germline lookup yields CDR1 SGHTA and CDR2 FQGTGA. The CDR3 consists of 13 residues. CDR3 coding DNA: TGTGCCAGCAGTCGGCAGGGCGAAACTGAAGCTTTCTTT. As protein: CASSRQGETEAFF.

The sample holds one count of this clonotype. The chain recombines TRBV6-2 or TRBV6-3 with TRBJ1-1; 7 bases align to TRBD1. The CDR3 is 13 residues long. Germline values: CDR1 MNHEY, CDR2 SVGEGT. Losses at the gene ends were 4 bases for V and 4 bases for J; bases not matched to a gene: 3. CDR3 amino acids: CASSFYRGTEAFF. The CDR3 region has the DNA TGTGCCAGCAGTTTCTACAGGGGCACTGAAGCTTTCTTT.

The genes are TRBV18 and TRBJ2-3, with 7 bases fitting TRBD2. The CDR3 length is 16 residues. After removal of 1 base from V and 2 bases from J, the junction contained 6 bases not matched to a gene. Germline CDR1 reads KGHSH; CDR2 reads LQKENI. CDR3 nucleotides: TGTGCCAGCTCACCACAATCGACTAGCTCCACAGATACGCAGTATTTT. Its protein is CASSPQSTSSTDTQYF.